This TCR beta chain stems from a study of blood T cells in healthy people across ages. A second PCR, run for 7 to 11 cycles, used a sample-barcoded 5' primer plus a J-beta primer mix. TCRdb used MiXCR to reprocess the 5' RACE reads, holding one entry per CDR3 protein. The sample shows approximately 800,000 distinct CDR3 sequences, approximately 67% of them seen only once. Study-level findings and limits: Observed TCR beta diversity showed a strong correlation with the percentage of naive T cells as measured by flow cytometry.

The CDR3 covers 17 residues. V gave up 6 bases and J gave up 0 bases, with 19 bases separating them. The germline gives CDR1 SNHLY, CDR2 FYNNEI. In the case of this clonotype: As yet, its antigen is unknown.

The TCR sequence derives from a man aged 30 to 39 in good health. Sequencing was done on a sample of blood. The gene calls are TRBV2 and TRBJ2-3, with no clear D. The CDR3 DNA reads TGTGCCAGCAGGCCCCGAAAAAATCCCCCGAGCACAGATACGCAGTATTTT. Its translation is CASRPRKNPPSTDTQYF.